These 6 T cell receptor beta chains were sequenced from one sample in a study of cytomegalovirus exposure and HLA in healthy donors. The PCR contained 60 Vbeta and 13 Jbeta primers. The data were produced by immunoSEQ multiplex PCR, yet TCRdb's version contains in-frame clones alone and is incomplete. Among about 140,000 clones listed, around three quarters were seen once. The sample comprised PBMCs. These receptors were collected from a man aged 40-55 years in good health and CMV-seronegative.

The table lists this clone with a few counts. The chain joins TRBV4-1 to TRBJ2-7; D is possibly TRBD2 (5 bases). The V and J ends lost 2 bases and 2 bases respectively, with 7 bases between them. In germline, CDR1 is MGHRA, CDR2 YSYEKL. The CDR3 runs 13 residues. CDR3 DNA sequence: TGCGCCAGCAGCCAACCCGGGGCCTACGAGCAGTACTTC. This gives the protein CASSQPGAYEQYF.

This clone has just a few counts. The gene calls are TRBV7-8 and TRBJ2-7; 7 bases map to TRBD1. Losses at the gene ends were 5 bases for V and 3 bases for J; bases not matched to a gene: 16. Germline assignment: CDR1 SGHVS and CDR2 FQNEAQ. CDR3 size: 17 residues. This chain's CDR3 is CASSHRGQGILDYEQYF. The CDR3 DNA sequence: TGTGCCAGCAGCCATAGGGGGCAGGGAATCCTTGACTACGAGCAGTACTTC.

The CDR3: CASSLAKGQGNEKLFF. The CDR3 region has the DNA TGCGCCAGCAGCTTGGCCAAGGGACAGGGAAATGAAAAACTGTTTTTT. The genes are TRBV5-1 and TRBJ1-4; TRBD1 matches at 9 bases. CDR3 size: 16 residues. With V trimmed by 0 bases and J by 5 bases, 5 bases remained unmatched. CDR1 is SGHRS, CDR2 YFSETQ, per germline.

CDR3 in DNA: TGTGCCACTAGGTCACAGGGGGCTCTTTCACCCCTCCACTTT. This gives the protein CATRSQGALSPLHF. The chain joins TRBV19 to TRBJ1-6; 9 positions match TRBD1. CDR1 is LNHDA and CDR2 is SQIVND in the germline V gene (reference sequence). J was trimmed by 9 bases and V by 10 bases; bases with no gene match: 10. CDR3 length equals 14 residues.

The chain couples TRBV19 to TRBJ2-1, with 9 bases aligning to TRBD2. The CDR3 loop spans 17 amino acids. Trimming at V came to 3 bases and at J to 1 base, leaving 7 bases not matched to a gene. From germline, CDR1 is LNHDA and CDR2 SQIVND (reference sequence). In DNA, the CDR3 is TGTGCCAGTAGTATTAGCGGGAGAGCCCCATCCTACAATGAGCAGTTCTTC. Protein product: CASSISGRAPSYNEQFF.

The genes are TRBV6-6 and TRBJ1-4, with D unresolved. The CDR3 has 13 amino acids. Germline V gives CDR1 MNHNY, CDR2 SVGAGI (reference sequence). The V end lost 5 bases, the J end lost 4 bases, and 8 bases lay between the germline ends. CDR3 in amino acids: CASSLTLNEKLFF. The CDR3, as DNA: TGTGCCAGCAGTCTGACTCTTAATGAAAAACTGTTTTTT.